This record concerns one T cell receptor (beta chain) sequence. The data originate from a study of blood T cell repertoires in COVID-19. Across the study: COVID-19 samples from acute and convalescent phases originated in the United States, Italy and Spain.

In the original processing: Estimation of nucleated cell counts relied on the amplification of reference gene primers. Profiled with immunoSEQ multiplex PCR; TCRdb holds only in-frame clones, not every one. That table is the source of V, J and clone size, and D and trimming were worked out from the DNA. The sample shows about 94,000 clones, approximately 87% of them seen only once. This CDR3 has 13 amino acids. V was clipped by 7 bases and J by 4 bases, with 13 bases between them. Looked up from germline, CDR1 is MDHEN and CDR2 is SYDVKM. The sample consisted of peripheral blood. This chain links TRBV28 with TRBJ2-5; the D gene is possibly TRBD2 (6 bases). The clonotype was recovered from a human donor with acute or convalescent COVID-19. The donor label of this sample is uncertain. Here the CDR3 reads CASTPVGGETQYF. CDR3 DNA sequence: TGTGCCAGCACCCCAGTGGGGGGAGAGACCCAGTACTTC. Combining the CDR3 with reference TRBV28 and TRBJ2-5 gives the whole variable domain DVKVTQSSRYLVKRTGEKVFLECVQDMDHENMFWYRQDPGLGLRLIYFSYDVKMKEKGDIPEGYSVSREKKERFSLILESASTNQTSMYLCASTPVGGETQYFGPGTRLLVL.